The source of this T cell receptor beta chain is a study of spatial heterogeneity in lung cancer. About the research overall: From matched bulk RNA-seq came a T cell module score, which showed a strong correlation with TCR transcript counts in tumor regions. Every unique TCR and UMI combination, on average, appeared more than ten times in raw reads.

Study-level points and caveats: In tumors, expanded intratumoral alpha and beta TCR counts tracked mutation counts.

The time point: sample taken at primary tumor resection. Donors were some 72 untreated early-stage non-small cell lung cancer patients. TCRdb used MiXCR to reprocess the 5' RACE reads, holding one entry per CDR3 protein. The sample records 2,500 to 3,500 distinct CDR3 sequences, 17% being singletons. On this clonotype: The antigen remains unidentified. This beta chain lies outside the target of a library built for alpha chains; its clone size means little.

This CDR3 spans 14 amino acids. Germline loops: CDR1 ENHRY, CDR2 SYGVKD. Trimming left V 4 bases short and J 1 base short, with 10 bases between. The source of this sequence is a male donor with early-stage non-small cell lung cancer. The sequences come from lung tumor tissue, collected at surgery. The rearrangement links TRBV10-3 to TRBJ2-5; D remains unclear. The CDR3: CAISARAGQETQYF. CDR3 bases: TGTGCCATCAGTGCTCGCGCAGGCCAAGAGACCCAGTACTTC.